A selection of T cell receptor beta chains follows, all from one sample in a study of blood T cells in healthy people across ages. MiXCR, run by TCRdb on the 5' RACE reads, gives a single entry per CDR3 protein. Of 1.5 million to 1.8 million distinct CDR3 sequences in the sample, about 42% are singletons; the top ten hold less than 5%. Sequenced input: blood. The receptors were sampled from a woman younger than 35 in good health. CDR3s include the opening cysteine and the closing phenylalanine or tryptophan. The D gene is left open where the match is weak. Only some rows state a clone size, as once, few, many or a class for expanded clones.

size	V	J	D	CDR3	DNA
few	TRBV7-2	TRBJ2-1	.	CASRGTQRRNEQFF	TGTGCCAGCAGAGGGACTCAACGAAGAAATGAGCAGTTCTTC
.	TRBV4-3	TRBJ2-5	TRBD2	CASSQAPPTSGRVETQYF	TGCGCCAGCAGCCAAGCTCCCCCTACTAGCGGGAGGGTGGAGACCCAGTACTTC
.	TRBV15	TRBJ2-7	.	CATGRGHTYEQYF	TGTGCCACCGGCAGAGGTCATACCTACGAGCAGTACTTC
.	TRBV7-9	TRBJ1-1	.	CASSSNDRNTEAFF	TGTGCCAGCAGCTCCAACGACCGGAACACTGAAGCTTTCTTT
many	TRBV12-3/TRBV12-4	TRBJ2-5	.	CASSFGGPETQYF	TGTGCCAGCAGTTTCGGGGGGCCAGAGACCCAGTACTTC
.	TRBV4-3	TRBJ2-1	TRBD2	CASSPLAGDTEQFF	TGCGCCAGCAGCCCACTAGCGGGGGACACTGAGCAGTTCTTC
few	TRBV12-3/TRBV12-4	TRBJ2-3	.	CASSFKPDTQYF	TGTGCCAGCAGTTTTAAACCAGATACGCAGTATTTT
few	TRBV7-2	TRBJ2-1	TRBD2	CASSSGLAGGIKDEQFF	TGTGCCAGCAGCTCAGGACTAGCGGGAGGAATTAAGGATGAGCAGTTCTTC
few	TRBV7-2	TRBJ2-7	TRBD1	CASSLAGTGIHEQYF	TGTGCCAGCAGCTTAGCGGGGACAGGGATACACGAGCAGTACTTC
many	TRBV6-5	TRBJ1-6	.	CASSPRTAGSPLHF	TGTGCCAGCAGTCCTCGGACAGCGGGCTCACCCCTCCACTTT
.	TRBV27	TRBJ1-1	TRBD1	CASSSTGGPTEAFF	TGTGCCAGCAGTTCGACAGGGGGGCCCACTGAAGCTTTCTTT
.	TRBV9	TRBJ1-3	.	CASTKGGLNSGNTIYF	TGTGCCAGCACCAAAGGGGGACTGAACTCTGGAAACACCATATATTTT
.	TRBV20-1	TRBJ2-7	.	CSARKPQGPYEQYF	TGCAGTGCTAGAAAACCGCAGGGCCCCTACGAGCAGTACTTC
.	TRBV15	TRBJ2-3	TRBD2	CATSRTSNTQYF	TGTGCCACCAGCCGGACTAGTAATACGCAGTATTTT
.	TRBV20-1	TRBJ1-2	.	CSALTQGIYDYTF	TGCAGTGCTCTTACCCAGGGGATCTATGACTACACCTTC
.	TRBV25-1	TRBJ1-2	TRBD1	CASSEYGTGPSSNYGYTF	TGTGCCAGCAGTGAATACGGGACAGGGCCCTCCTCTAACTATGGCTACACCTTC
.	TRBV5-1	TRBJ2-5	.	CASSLFSVEETQYF	TGCGCCAGCAGCTTGTTCTCGGTAGAGGAGACCCAGTACTTC
few	TRBV7-2	TRBJ1-5	TRBD1	CASSSNTGASQPQHF	TGTGCCAGCAGCTCCAACACAGGGGCCAGTCAGCCCCAGCATTTT
.	TRBV20-1	TRBJ1-1	TRBD1	CSARDPQTGDSEAFF	TGCAGTGCTAGAGATCCCCAGACAGGGGACTCTGAAGCTTTCTTT